This T cell receptor (beta chain) came from a study of OX40 agonist ivuxolimab in advanced cancers. CDR1 is SGHVS, CDR2 FNYEAQ, per germline. The CDR3 contains 16 residues. V shed 4 bases and J 7 bases; nucleotides not matched to a gene: 10. Produced via immunoSEQ multiplex PCR; TCRdb's table is partial and in-frame only. The data contain roughly 48,000 clones, more than 80% of them singletons. The V gene is TRBV7-6, the J gene TRBJ2-2, with TRBD1 identical over 9 bases. This receptor was taken from an adult with an advanced solid tumor such as melanoma, head and neck, liver or kidney cancer. The sequencing here drew on CD4+ or CD8+ T cells sorted from blood, taken in a trial of the OX40 agonist ivuxolimab. In DNA form, the CDR3 reads TGTGCCAGCAGCTCCCCCCCGGGACAGGGAATCGGGGAGCTGTTTTTT. Amino acids: CASSSPPGQGIGELFF.